The 16 T cell receptor beta chains below all came from one sample that was sequenced in a study of blood T cells in healthy people across ages. Primers used in a second PCR of about 7 to 12 cycles were a sample-barcoded 5' primer and a J-beta primer mix. In TCRdb, the 5' RACE reads were re-called with MiXCR into one record per CDR3 protein. The sample lists under 2,000,000 distinct CDR3 sequences; roughly 50% were seen once. The sequenced sample was blood. The source of these receptors is a woman aged 35 to 49 in good health.

The chain couples TRBV5-8 to TRBJ2-1; D may be TRBD2 (6 bases). CDR3 length: 15 residues. Germline CDR1 is SGHTS and CDR2 is YDEGEE. V was trimmed by 5 bases and J by 0 bases, leaving 12 bases between them. CDR3 nucleotide sequence: TGTGCCAGCAGTCGCGGGGAGTTCTCCTACAATGAGCAGTTCTTC. Its translation: CASSRGEFSYNEQFF. Filled out from reference TRBV5-8 and TRBJ2-1, the complete variable domain reads EAGVTQSPTHLIKTRGQQATLRCSPISGHTSVYWYQQALGLGLQFLLWYDEGEERNRGNFPPRFSGRQFPNYSSELNVNALELEDSALYLCASSRGEFSYNEQFFGPGTRLTVL.

Details on this clonotype: Relative to the germline gene, one junction end is altered; a read error may explain this. The chain uses TRBV28 and TRBJ2-1; D call uncertain. Germline-derived CDR1 and CDR2 are MDHEN and SYDVKM. The CDR3 length is 18 residues. CDR3 amino acids: CACSTSTALGSIDNEQFF. In DNA form, the CDR3 reads TGTGCCTGCAGTACCTCGACGGCCCTTGGTTCGATTGACAATGAGCAGTTCTTC.

V is TRBV29-1 and J is TRBJ2-5; tentatively, D is TRBD2 (6 bases). This CDR3 is 12 amino acids long. Trimming cost V 6 bases and J 11 bases, with 19 bases left between them. Per germline, CDR1 SQVTM and CDR2 ANQGSEA. CDR3 in DNA: TGCAGCGTCGGGGGTTTGGGTAATGAGCAGTACTTC. Translation: CSVGGLGNEQYF.

Ten or more counts support this clonotype. This chain connects TRBV29-1 to TRBJ2-1; possibly TRBD1 for D (5 bases). This CDR3 comprises 14 residues. Germline CDR1 SQVTM, CDR2 ANQGSEA. Trimming removed 4 bases at V and 8 bases at J, with 18 bases between. In DNA form, the CDR3 reads TGCAGCGTTGTTAGGGGATTAGGATGGGATGAGCAGTTCTTC. Translating it yields CSVVRGLGWDEQFF.

A single count supports this clonotype. The chain carries TRBV5-1 and TRBJ1-1, with a tentative D call TRBD1 (5 bases). The CDR3 runs 17 residues. CDR1 SGHRS and CDR2 YFSETQ come from the germline V gene. Trimming left V 0 bases short and J 3 bases short, with 18 bases between. The CDR3 spells CASSLVVLRGGDTEAFF. The CDR3 DNA follows: TGCGCCAGCAGCTTGGTCGTCCTCCGGGGGGGGGACACTGAAGCTTTCTTT.

This clonotype was detected only a few times. This sequence joins TRBV9 and TRBJ1-2; D unclear. The V and J ends lost 2 bases and 8 bases respectively, with 13 bases between them. The germline gives CDR1 SGDLS, CDR2 YYNGEE. The CDR3 totals 13 residues. This CDR3 reads CASSVPLEGGYTF. The CDR3 DNA follows: TGTGCCAGCAGCGTCCCCCTCGAGGGAGGCTACACCTTC.

Notes on this clonotype: A read error may produce the germline difference seen at one junction end. This chain joins TRBV20-1 and TRBJ1-2; D is unresolved. The CDR3 contains 13 residues. CDR1 is DFQATT, CDR2 SNEGSKA, per germline (reference sequence). The CDR3: CILGEGQAYGYTF. The CDR3 coding sequence is TGTATACTTGGGGAGGGCCAAGCGTATGGCTACACCTTC.

The V gene is TRBV6-5, the J gene TRBJ2-5; either TRBD1 or TRBD2 may fit D (6 bases each). CDR1 MNHEY and CDR2 SVGAGI come from the germline V gene. Trimming took off 8 bases at V and 4 bases at J, with 17 bases between the two ends. The CDR3 covers 14 residues. DNA for the CDR3: TGTGCCAGCGTGGGGGGCGGAGGATCAGAGACCCAGTACTTC. Translated: CASVGGGGSETQYF.

The rearrangement links TRBV11-1 to TRBJ2-1; D possibly corresponds to TRBD1 (5 bases). The ends were cut back, 5 bases at V and 0 bases at J, with 14 bases in the middle. This CDR3 has 16 residues. The germline CDR1 and CDR2 sequences are SGHAT and FQDESV (reference sequence). CDR3 region: CASSPSDTRSYNEQFF. The DNA for the CDR3 is TGTGCCAGCAGCCCTTCGGACACCCGCTCCTACAATGAGCAGTTCTTC.

The gene calls are TRBV6-2 or TRBV6-3 and TRBJ2-7, with TRBD1 matching over 8 bases. The CDR3 is 17 residues long. The V and J ends lost 2 bases and 3 bases, in that order; junction bases with no gene match: 12. Germline CDR1 reads MNHEY; CDR2 reads SVGEGT. This chain's CDR3 is CASSYRRGTGDDYEQYF. CDR3 nucleotides: TGTGCCAGCAGTTACCGCCGCGGGACAGGAGACGACTACGAGCAGTACTTC.

This clonotype was observed a few times. V and J are TRBV6-5 and TRBJ2-4; D unresolved. This CDR3 has 15 amino acids. Germline V gene data show CDR1 as MNHEY and CDR2 as SVGAGI. Trimming took 0 bases from V and 1 from J, leaving 7 bases between them. DNA for the CDR3: TGTGCCAGCAGTTACTCGGGTGCGGCCAAAAACATTCAGTACTTC. Residues: CASSYSGAAKNIQYF.

The chain recombines TRBV7-2 with TRBJ2-3; TRBD2 agrees at 11 bases. Losses at the gene ends were 0 bases for V and 5 bases for J; bases not matched to a gene: 10. CDR3 length: 18 residues. Germline CDR1 and CDR2: SGHTA and FQGNSA. In DNA form, the CDR3 reads TGTGCCAGCAGCTTAGCTACTAGCGGGGGTGCGCAAGGAGATACGCAGTATTTT. Its translation is CASSLATSGGAQGDTQYF.

This clonotype turned up a few times. The chain couples TRBV7-8 to TRBJ2-7; D is uncertain. Judging by the DNA end, TRBJ2-5 fits better; the J call may be wrong. The germline gives CDR1 SGHVS, CDR2 FQNEAQ. The CDR3 consists of 14 residues. CDR3 loop: CASSLYISSETQYF. CDR3 bases: TGTGCCAGCAGCTTATATATCAGCTCTGAGACCCAGTACTTC.

CDR3 protein: CSARDNRAQTSYGYTF. CDR3 bases: TGCAGTGCTAGGGACAACAGGGCTCAGACTTCCTATGGCTACACCTTC. This chain links TRBV20-1 with TRBJ1-2, with D possibly being TRBD1 (6 bases). Trimming removed 3 bases from V and 4 bases from J, with 21 bases in between. CDR1 and CDR2 from the germline V gene are DFQATT and SNEGSKA (reference sequence). The CDR3 extends over 16 amino acids.

This clonotype was seen a few times. V gene TRBV5-1 combines with J gene TRBJ2-1; 7 nucleotides line up with TRBD1. Germline assignment: CDR1 SGHRS and CDR2 YFSETQ. CDR3 length equals 16 residues. V shed 4 bases, J shed 0 bases, and the junction held 7 bases outside the gene matches. CDR3 sequence (DNA): TGCGCCAGCAGCCGGGACAGCCGACGCTCCTACAATGAGCAGTTCTTC. Translation gives CASSRDSRRSYNEQFF.

Concerning this clonotype: Lacking the conserved final phenylalanine or tryptophan, this CDR3 likely reflects a read error. The genes are TRBV5-5 and TRBJ2-7, with 10 bases that match TRBD1. The CDR3 loop spans 14 amino acids. V shed 4 bases and J 7 bases; nucleotides not matched to a gene: 8. Looked up from germline, CDR1 is SGHKS and CDR2 is YYEKEE (reference sequence). The CDR3: CASSPDRGDNEQYL. The DNA for the CDR3 is TGTGCCAGCAGCCCGGACAGGGGGGACAATGAGCAGTACCTC.